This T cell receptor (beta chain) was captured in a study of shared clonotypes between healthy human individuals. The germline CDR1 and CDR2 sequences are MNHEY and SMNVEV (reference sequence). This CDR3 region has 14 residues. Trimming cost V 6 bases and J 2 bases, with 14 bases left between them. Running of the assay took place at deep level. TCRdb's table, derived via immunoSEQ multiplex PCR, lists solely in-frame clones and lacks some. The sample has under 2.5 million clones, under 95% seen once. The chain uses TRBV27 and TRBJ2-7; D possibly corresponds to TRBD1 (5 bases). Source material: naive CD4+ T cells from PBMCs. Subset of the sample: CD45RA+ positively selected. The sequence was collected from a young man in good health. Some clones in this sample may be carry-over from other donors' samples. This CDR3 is CASSGHNRPYEQYF. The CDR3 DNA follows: TGTGCCAGCAGCGGACATAACCGACCCTACGAGCAGTACTTC.